One and the same sample provided the 10 T cell receptor beta chains below, sequenced in a study of Graves' ophthalmopathy and Graves' hyperthyroidism. Amplification from RNA transcripts yielded the TCR beta CDR3 regions. First-round RT-PCR relied on HTBI primers, and a second-round multiplex PCR came next. TCRdb processed the multiplex PCR reads anew with MiXCR; each CDR3 protein has one entry. The sample has 400,000 to 450,000 distinct CDR3 sequences, around 21% seen once. The sample was peripheral blood. All receptors derive from a woman between 18 and 30 years old with stable Graves' hyperthyroidism.

This clonotype was recorded many times. J is TRBJ2-7 and V is TRBV25-1; D not certain. Looked up from germline, CDR1 is MGHDK and CDR2 is SYGVNS. This CDR3 region has 13 residues. V lost 5 bases and J 3 bases, leaving 11 bases between the germline ends. CDR3 residues: CASSPMAFYEQYF. The CDR3 nucleotides are TGTGCCAGCAGTCCCATGGCATTCTACGAGCAGTACTTC.

The rearrangement joins TRBV6-1 to TRBJ1-2; D is perhaps TRBD1 (5 bases). V was shortened by 5 bases and J by 3 bases, with 22 bases between the two germline ends. Germline V gene sequence: CDR1 MNHNS, CDR2 SASEGT. The CDR3 runs 17 residues. The CDR3 here is CASSKSGGWGEYYGYTF. Written as DNA, the CDR3 is TGTGCCAGCAGTAAAAGCGGTGGTTGGGGCGAATACTATGGCTACACCTTC.

The table lists this clonotype with many counts. This chain connects TRBV29-1 to TRBJ1-2; D remains ambiguous. Between the trimmed V and J ends, which lost 2 bases and 9 bases, there was a span of 16 bases. This CDR3 is built from 13 residues. CDR1 and CDR2 from the germline V gene are SQVTM and ANQGSEA. The CDR3 region has the DNA TGCAGCGTTGAACGCGAACCGACTCAAAGCTACACCTTC. The encoded protein is CSVEREPTQSYTF.

This clonotype was counted many times. J is TRBJ1-5 and V is TRBV10-3; D remains unclear. This CDR3 is 13 amino acids long. V shed 6 bases and J shed 4 bases, with 10 bases lying between them. CDR1 ENHRY and CDR2 SYGVKD come from the germline V gene. The CDR3 DNA reads as TGTGCCATCAGGGACGATAGGAATCAGCCCCAGCATTTT. Its translation is CAIRDDRNQPQHF.

This clonotype was observed at least ten times. V and J are TRBV28 and TRBJ1-2; D uncertain. This CDR3 comprises 13 residues. The V gene lost 3 bases and the J gene lost 9 bases, with 14 bases spanning the gap. CDR1 and CDR2 from the germline V gene are MDHEN and SYDVKM. The DNA for the CDR3 is TGTGCCAGCAGTTTTGGATCACTCCCACGCTACACCTTC. Protein: CASSFGSLPRYTF.

V and J are TRBV5-1 and TRBJ2-7; D is perhaps TRBD1 (7 bases). The germline V gene has CDR1 SGHRS and CDR2 YFSETQ. The length of the CDR3 is 17 residues. V shed 4 bases and J shed 7 bases, with 27 bases lying between them. CDR3 DNA sequence: TGCGCCAGCAGCGGAGGGACAGTCGGAACTCAGGTCCGGGAGCAGTACTTC. It codes for CASSGGTVGTQVREQYF.

The chain is built from TRBV7-3 and TRBJ2-5, with D uncertain. The CDR3 totals 14 residues. V lost 4 bases to trimming and J lost 5 bases, with 14 bases between them. Per the germline V gene, CDR1 is SGHTA and CDR2 is FQGTGA. CDR3 sequence: CASSSRAIGETQYF. CDR3 DNA: TGTGCCAGCAGCTCCCGGGCAATAGGGGAGACCCAGTACTTC.

This clonotype was counted at least ten times. The genes are TRBV29-1 and TRBJ1-1, with unresolved D. V lost 3 bases and J 0 bases, leaving 11 bases between the germline ends. Germline CDR1 SQVTM, CDR2 ANQGSEA. The CDR3 length is 14 residues. CDR3 nucleotide sequence: TGCAGCGTTGACCATCAGCTATTGAACACTGAAGCTTTCTTT. Its protein product is CSVDHQLLNTEAFF.

Ten or more counts support this clonotype. This chain joins TRBV11-2 and TRBJ2-7; 12 bases line up with TRBD2. This CDR3 spans 15 amino acids. The V gene's germline CDR1 is SGHAT and CDR2 FQNNGV. The ends lost 6 bases at V and 6 bases at J; junction bases unmatched: 9. CDR3 nucleotides: TGTGCCAGCAGGCACCTAGCGGGAGGGCTTGTCGAGCAGTACTTC. Translating it yields CASRHLAGGLVEQYF.

This clonotype was observed at least ten times. The V call is TRBV25-1, the J call TRBJ2-5; D is perhaps TRBD1 or TRBD2 (5 bases each). Germline V gene data show CDR1 as MGHDK and CDR2 as SYGVNS. The CDR3 length is 14 residues. Trimming pared 7 bases from V and 4 bases from J, leaving 16 bases between. This CDR3 reads CASMGPRGPETQYF. As DNA, the CDR3 is TGTGCCAGCATGGGCCCTAGGGGACCAGAGACCCAGTACTTC.